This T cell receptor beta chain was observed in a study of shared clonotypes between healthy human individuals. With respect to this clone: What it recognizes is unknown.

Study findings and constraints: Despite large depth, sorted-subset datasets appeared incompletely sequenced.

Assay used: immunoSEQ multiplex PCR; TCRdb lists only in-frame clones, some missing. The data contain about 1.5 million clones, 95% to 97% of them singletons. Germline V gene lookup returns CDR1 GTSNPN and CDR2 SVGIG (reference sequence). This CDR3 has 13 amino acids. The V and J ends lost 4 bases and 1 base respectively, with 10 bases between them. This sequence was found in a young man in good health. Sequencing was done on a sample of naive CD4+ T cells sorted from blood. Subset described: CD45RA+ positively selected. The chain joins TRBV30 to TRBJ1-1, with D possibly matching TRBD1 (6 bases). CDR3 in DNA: TGTGCCTGGAAATCGGACAGGAACACTGAAGCTTTCTTT. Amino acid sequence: CAWKSDRNTEAFF.